These 20 T cell receptor beta chains were all obtained from the same sample, sequenced in a study of blood T cell repertoires in COVID-19. Repertoires were generated with immunoSEQ multiplex PCR, while TCRdb's copy carries only in-frame clones and drops some. The data contain under 150,000 clones, around 89% of them singletons. The sequenced sample was peripheral blood. Source of these receptors: a human donor in a cohort sampled during active COVID-19.

This chain links TRBV19 with TRBJ2-4; 8 bases align to TRBD1. Germline-derived CDR1 and CDR2 are LNHDA and SQIVND (reference sequence). Trimming took 3 bases from V and 0 from J; bases not matched to a gene: 4. The CDR3 runs 16 residues. The CDR3 sequence: CASSIFGQGAKNIQYF. The CDR3 bases are TGTGCCAGTAGTATTTTTGGACAGGGAGCCAAAAACATTCAGTACTTC.

V usage is TRBV28 and J usage is TRBJ2-2, with D uncertain. Germline lookup yields CDR1 MDHEN and CDR2 SYDVKM. The CDR3 totals 14 residues. V was trimmed by 6 bases and J by 4 bases, leaving 12 bases between them. CDR3 DNA: TGTGCCAGCAGAAACCCCGAGCGCACCGGGGAGCTGTTTTTT. It codes for CASRNPERTGELFF.

This sequence joins TRBV3-1 (or the pseudogene TRBV3-2) and TRBJ1-2, with no clear D. The CDR3 has 14 amino acids. Looked up from germline, CDR1 is LGHDT and CDR2 is YNNKEL (reference sequence). Deletions cut 0 bases from V and 7 bases from J, with 12 bases between. CDR3 loop: CASSQDPEVGGYTF. The CDR3 DNA reads as TGTGCCAGCAGCCAAGATCCAGAGGTGGGTGGCTACACCTTC.

The chain has TRBV25-1 and TRBJ2-3; the D gene is possibly TRBD2 (6 bases). CDR1 is MGHDK and CDR2 is SYGVNS in the germline V gene. The CDR3 contains 16 residues. The V end lost 6 bases, the J end lost 2 bases, and 18 bases lay between the germline ends. CDR3 residues: CASSQGLTVPTDTQYF. In nucleotides, the CDR3 is TGTGCCAGCAGCCAGGGACTCACCGTACCCACAGATACGCAGTATTTT.

The rearrangement links TRBV28 to TRBJ1-4; D remains ambiguous. The germline V and J ends were trimmed by 2 bases and 5 bases, with 6 bases remaining between them. The germline gives CDR1 MDHEN, CDR2 SYDVKM. This CDR3 region has 13 residues. CDR3: CASSLGQNEKLFF. In DNA, the CDR3 is TGTGCCAGCAGTTTAGGCCAGAATGAAAAACTGTTTTTT.

The V call is TRBV6-1, the J call TRBJ2-7; D is perhaps TRBD2 (5 bases). V lost 3 bases, J lost 2 bases, and 11 bases lay in between. Germline V gene data show CDR1 as MNHNS and CDR2 as SASEGT. The CDR3 contains 14 residues. CDR3 DNA sequence: TGTGCCAGCAGTGATTTGGACGGGACCTACGAGCAGTACTTC. It translates to CASSDLDGTYEQYF.

V is TRBV5-6 and J is TRBJ2-7; D is perhaps TRBD1 (6 bases). With 2 bases removed from V and 4 bases from J, the gap between germline ends came to 10 bases. The CDR3 is 13 amino acids. Germline V gene lookup returns CDR1 SGHDT and CDR2 YYEEEE. CDR3 bases: TGTGCCAGCAGCTTCCGGGACAATTACGAGCAGTACTTC. Protein: CASSFRDNYEQYF.

CDR3 sequence reads: CASATGGGEKLFF. CDR3 coding DNA: TGTGCCAGTGCCACAGGGGGGGGTGAAAAACTGTTTTTT. The J gene is TRBJ1-4, the V gene TRBV19; TRBD1 matches 8 bases. The CDR3 is 13 residues long. In germline, CDR1 is LNHDA, CDR2 SQIVND (reference sequence). The ends lost 8 bases at V and 7 bases at J; junction bases unmatched: 6.

The CDR3 sequence is CASSEARGREKLFF. In nucleotides, the CDR3 is TGCGCCAGCAGTGAGGCCAGGGGGCGGGAAAAACTGTTTTTT. The chain couples TRBV10-2 to TRBJ1-4; the match to TRBD1 covers 8 bases. Looked up from germline, CDR1 is WSHSY and CDR2 is SAAADI. V lost 2 bases to trimming and J lost 8 bases; unmatched junction nucleotides: 4. The CDR3 runs 14 residues.

V and J are TRBV5-8 and TRBJ2-4; perhaps TRBD1 as D (6 bases). V shed 1 base and J shed 4 bases, with 6 bases lying between them. Germline V CDR1 and CDR2: SGHTS, YDEGEE. The CDR3 runs 13 residues. CDR3 sequence: CASSLTGKNIQYF. DNA for the CDR3: TGTGCCAGCAGCTTGACAGGGAAAAACATTCAGTACTTC.

The chain links TRBV5-1 to TRBJ2-3; 8 nucleotides align to TRBD2. Germline-derived CDR1 and CDR2 are SGHRS and YFSETQ. The CDR3 sequence is 15 residues long. The V segment lost 1 base and the J segment 4 bases; nucleotides outside the gene matches: 5. The CDR3 DNA reads TGCGCCAGCAGCTTGAACGGGAGGGCCGCAGATACGCAGTATTTT. Protein sequence: CASSLNGRAADTQYF. The full variable domain, completed using reference TRBV5-1 and TRBJ2-3, is KAGVTQTPRYLIKTRGQQVTLSCSPISGHRSVSWYQQTPGQGLQFLFEYFSETQRNKGNFPGRFSGRQFSNSRSEMNVSTLELGDSALYLCASSLNGRAADTQYFGPGTRLTVL.

The chain uses TRBV7-9 and TRBJ1-1, with D unclear. The CDR3 is made up of 16 amino acids. Germline V gene data show CDR1 as SEHNR and CDR2 as FQNEAQ (reference sequence). The V gene lost 0 bases and the J gene lost 1 base, with 12 bases spanning the gap. The CDR3 DNA reads TGTGCCAGCAGCTTAGCGCTGGTGGCAAAGAACACTGAAGCTTTCTTT. Its protein is CASSLALVAKNTEAFF.

The gene calls are TRBV3-1 (or the pseudogene TRBV3-2) and TRBJ2-3; tentatively, D is TRBD2 (6 bases). There are 17 residues in the CDR3. CDR1 is LGHDT and CDR2 is YNNKEL in the germline V gene (reference sequence). With 4 bases removed from V and 7 bases from J, the gap between germline ends came to 24 bases. CDR3 nucleotides: TGTGCCAGCAGCCCCACTGGGGGACTCCTCGCCTCGAATACGCAGTATTTT. It translates to CASSPTGGLLASNTQYF.

The chain carries TRBV28 and TRBJ2-7, with 9 bases lining up with TRBD2. This CDR3 is built from 15 residues. Unmatched junction bases numbered 7, after V lost 6 bases and J lost 1 base. Germline V gene sequence: CDR1 MDHEN, CDR2 SYDVKM. CDR3 sequence: CASSKLAGQSYEQYF. The CDR3 DNA sequence: TGTGCCAGCAGCAAACTAGCGGGCCAGTCCTACGAGCAGTACTTC.

The gene calls are TRBV29-1 and TRBJ1-2; D is undetermined. The CDR3 is 14 residues long. Per the germline V gene, CDR1 is SQVTM and CDR2 is ANQGSEA. The V and J ends lost 4 bases and 1 base respectively, with 13 bases between them. This chain's CDR3 is CSVVTVGGNYGYTF. CDR3 coding DNA: TGCAGCGTTGTTACAGTCGGAGGTAACTATGGCTACACCTTC.

This sequence joins TRBV29-1 and TRBJ2-7; D possibly corresponds to TRBD1 (5 bases). The CDR3 contains 12 residues. Trimming removed 4 bases from V and 0 bases from J, with 7 bases in between. Germline values: CDR1 SQVTM, CDR2 ANQGSEA. In nucleotides, the CDR3 is TGCAGCGTTGTAGGGGACTCCTACGAGCAGTACTTC. It specifies CSVVGDSYEQYF.

The genes are TRBV2 and TRBJ1-1; the D is unclear. Trimming cost V 0 bases and J 1 base, with 12 bases left between them. Per the germline V gene, CDR1 is SNHLY and CDR2 is FYNNEI. The CDR3 runs to 16 residues. CDR3 nucleotide sequence: TGTGCCAGCAGTGAAGCGCCGAGTATTGCGAACACTGAAGCTTTCTTT. This gives the protein CASSEAPSIANTEAFF. Filled out from reference TRBV2 and TRBJ1-1, the complete variable domain reads EPEVTQTPSHQVTQMGQEVILRCVPISNHLYFYWYRQILGQKVEFLVSFYNNEISEKSEIFDDQFSVERPDGSNFTLKIRSTKLEDSAMYFCASSEAPSIANTEAFFGQGTRLTVV.

This chain joins TRBV5-1 and TRBJ1-1; TRBD1 matches at 7 bases. V shed 5 bases, J shed 1 base, and the junction held 8 bases outside the gene matches. CDR3 length: 15 amino acids. Per the germline V gene, CDR1 is SGHRS and CDR2 is YFSETQ. DNA for the CDR3: TGCGCCAGCAGAGCCCGCGGGACAGAGAACACTGAAGCTTTCTTT. Translating it yields CASRARGTENTEAFF.

About this clone: A read error may produce the germline difference seen at one junction end. J is TRBJ2-7 and V is TRBV7-2, with D possibly TRBD2 on 6 matching bases. Germline values: CDR1 SGHTA, CDR2 FQGNSA. The CDR3 contains 13 residues. The CDR3 sequence is CASSTKLVGGRIF. The CDR3 DNA reads as TGTGCCAGCAGCACAAAACTAGTGGGGGGACGAATATTC. The full variable domain, in which reference TRBV7-2 and TRBJ2-7 provide the parts outside the CDR3, is GAGVSQSPSNKVTEKGKDVELRCDPISGHTALYWYRQSLGQGLEFLIYFQGNSAPDKSGLPSDRFSAERTGGSVSTLTIQRTQQEDSAVYLCASSTKLVGGRIFGPGTRLTVT.

This sequence joins TRBV12-3 or TRBV12-4 and TRBJ2-2; D not certain. CDR3 size: 13 residues. V lost 8 bases, J lost 4 bases, and 11 bases lay in between. CDR3 residues: CASLLLGTGELFF. CDR3 nucleotides: TGTGCCAGCCTACTATTAGGCACCGGGGAGCTGTTTTTT.